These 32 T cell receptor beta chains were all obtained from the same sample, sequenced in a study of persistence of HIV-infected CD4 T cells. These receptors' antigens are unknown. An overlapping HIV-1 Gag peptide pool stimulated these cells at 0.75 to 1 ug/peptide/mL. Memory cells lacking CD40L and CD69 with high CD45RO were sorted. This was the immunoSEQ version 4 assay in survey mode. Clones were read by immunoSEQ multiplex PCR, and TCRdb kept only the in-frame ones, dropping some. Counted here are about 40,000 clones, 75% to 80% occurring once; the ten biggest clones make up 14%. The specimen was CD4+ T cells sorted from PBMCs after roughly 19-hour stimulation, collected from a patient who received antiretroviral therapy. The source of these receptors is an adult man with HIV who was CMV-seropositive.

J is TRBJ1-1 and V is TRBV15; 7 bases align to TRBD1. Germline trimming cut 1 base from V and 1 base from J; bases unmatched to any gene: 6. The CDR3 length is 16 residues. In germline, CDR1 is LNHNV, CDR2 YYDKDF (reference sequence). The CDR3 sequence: CATSRVRGGRNTEAFF. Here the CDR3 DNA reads TGTGCCACCAGCAGAGTCAGGGGGGGCAGGAACACTGAAGCTTTCTTT.

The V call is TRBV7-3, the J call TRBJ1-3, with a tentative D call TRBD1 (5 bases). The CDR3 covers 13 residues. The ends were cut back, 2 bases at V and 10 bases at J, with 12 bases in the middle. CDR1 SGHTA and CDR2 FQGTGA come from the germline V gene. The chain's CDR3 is CASSLGQDTTIYF. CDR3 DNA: TGTGCCAGCAGCTTAGGGCAGGACACGACCATATATTTT.

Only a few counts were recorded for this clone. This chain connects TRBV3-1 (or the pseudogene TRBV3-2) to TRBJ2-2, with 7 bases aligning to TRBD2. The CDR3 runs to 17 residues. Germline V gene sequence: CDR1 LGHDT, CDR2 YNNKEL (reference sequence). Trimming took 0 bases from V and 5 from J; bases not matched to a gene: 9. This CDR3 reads CASSQDRGRDWTGELFF. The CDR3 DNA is TGTGCCAGCAGCCAAGATAGAGGGAGGGATTGGACCGGGGAGCTGTTTTTT.

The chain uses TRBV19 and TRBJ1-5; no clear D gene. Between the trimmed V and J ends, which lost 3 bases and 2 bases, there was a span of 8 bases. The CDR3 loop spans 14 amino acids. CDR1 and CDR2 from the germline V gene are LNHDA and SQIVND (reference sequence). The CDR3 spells CASSMWAGNQPQHF. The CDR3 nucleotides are TGTGCCAGTAGTATGTGGGCAGGCAATCAGCCCCAGCATTTT.

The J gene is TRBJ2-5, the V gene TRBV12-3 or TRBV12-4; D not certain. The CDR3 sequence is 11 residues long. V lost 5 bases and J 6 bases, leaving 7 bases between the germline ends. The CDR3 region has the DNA TGTGCCAGCAGTACTGCCAAGACCCAGTACTTC. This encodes CASSTAKTQYF.

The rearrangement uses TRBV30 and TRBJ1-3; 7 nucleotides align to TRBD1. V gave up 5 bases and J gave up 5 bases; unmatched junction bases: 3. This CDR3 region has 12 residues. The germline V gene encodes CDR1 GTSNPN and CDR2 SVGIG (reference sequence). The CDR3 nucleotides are TGTGCCTGGGACAGGGAAAGAAACACCATATATTTT. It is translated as CAWDRERNTIYF.

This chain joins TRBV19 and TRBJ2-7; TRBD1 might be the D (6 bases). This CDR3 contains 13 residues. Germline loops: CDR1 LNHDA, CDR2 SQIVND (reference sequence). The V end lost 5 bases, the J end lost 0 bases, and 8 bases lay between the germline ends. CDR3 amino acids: CASSDRYSYEQYF. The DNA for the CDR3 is TGTGCCAGTAGTGACAGGTACTCCTACGAGCAGTACTTC. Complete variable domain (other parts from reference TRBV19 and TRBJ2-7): DGGITQSPKYLFRKEGQNVTLSCEQNLNHDAMYWYRQDPGQGLRLIYYSQIVNDFQKGDIAEGYSVSREKKESFPLTVTSAQKNPTAFYLCASSDRYSYEQYFGPGTRLTVT.

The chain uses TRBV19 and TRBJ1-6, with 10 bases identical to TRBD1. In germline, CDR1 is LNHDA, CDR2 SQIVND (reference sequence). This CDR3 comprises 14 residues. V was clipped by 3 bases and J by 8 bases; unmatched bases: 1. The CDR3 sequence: CASSIGQGDSPLHF. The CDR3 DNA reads TGTGCCAGTAGTATTGGACAGGGGGATTCACCCCTCCACTTT.

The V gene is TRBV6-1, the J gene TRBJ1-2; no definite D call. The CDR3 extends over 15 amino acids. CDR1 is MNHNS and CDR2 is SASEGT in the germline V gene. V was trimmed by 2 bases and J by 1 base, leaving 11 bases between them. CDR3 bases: TGTGCCAGCAGTGAAAGAGGTCGAATTAACTATGGCTACACCTTC. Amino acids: CASSERGRINYGYTF.

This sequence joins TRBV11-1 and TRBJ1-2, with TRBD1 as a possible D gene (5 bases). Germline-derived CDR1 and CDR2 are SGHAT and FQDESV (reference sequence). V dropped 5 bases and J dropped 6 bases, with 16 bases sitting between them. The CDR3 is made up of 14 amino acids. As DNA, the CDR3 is TGTGCCAGCAGCCTATCCGGGGGGGAGAATGGCTACACCTTC. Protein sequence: CASSLSGGENGYTF.

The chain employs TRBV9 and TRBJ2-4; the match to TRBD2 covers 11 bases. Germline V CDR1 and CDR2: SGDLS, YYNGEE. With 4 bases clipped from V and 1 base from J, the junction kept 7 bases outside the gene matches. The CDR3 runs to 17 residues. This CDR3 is CASSPQIAGGAKNIQYF. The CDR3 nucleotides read TGTGCCAGCAGCCCCCAGATAGCGGGGGGGGCCAAAAACATTCAGTACTTC.

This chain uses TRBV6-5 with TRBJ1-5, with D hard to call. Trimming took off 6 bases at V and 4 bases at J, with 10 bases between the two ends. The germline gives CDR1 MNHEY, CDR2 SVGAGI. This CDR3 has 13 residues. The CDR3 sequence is CASSNERNQPQHF. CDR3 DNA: TGTGCCAGCAGCAACGAGAGGAATCAGCCCCAGCATTTT.

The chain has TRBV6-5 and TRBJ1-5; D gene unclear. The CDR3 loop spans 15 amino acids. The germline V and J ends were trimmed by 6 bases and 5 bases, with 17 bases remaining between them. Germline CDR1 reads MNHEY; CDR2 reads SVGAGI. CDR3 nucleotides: TGTGCCAGCAGGATGACAAGGCTAATCGATCAGCCCCAGCATTTT. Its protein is CASRMTRLIDQPQHF.

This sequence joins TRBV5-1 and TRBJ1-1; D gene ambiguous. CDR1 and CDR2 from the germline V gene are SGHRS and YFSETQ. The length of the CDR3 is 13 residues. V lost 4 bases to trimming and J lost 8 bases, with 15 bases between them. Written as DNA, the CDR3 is TGCGCCAGCAGCCTGGAGTTAGGAAACGAAGCTTTCTTT. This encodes CASSLELGNEAFF.

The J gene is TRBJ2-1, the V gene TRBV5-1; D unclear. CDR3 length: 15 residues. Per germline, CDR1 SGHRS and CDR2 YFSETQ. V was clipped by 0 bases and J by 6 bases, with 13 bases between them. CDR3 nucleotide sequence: TGCGCCAGCAGCTTGGACTACCGCCCGTCCAATGAGCAGTTCTTC. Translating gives CASSLDYRPSNEQFF.

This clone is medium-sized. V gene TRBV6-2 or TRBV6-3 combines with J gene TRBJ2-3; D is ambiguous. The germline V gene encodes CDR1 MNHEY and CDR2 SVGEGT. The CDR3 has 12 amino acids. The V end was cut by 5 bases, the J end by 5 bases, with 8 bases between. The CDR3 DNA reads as TGTGCCAGCAGTGGGTGGATAGATACGCAGTATTTT. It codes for CASSGWIDTQYF.

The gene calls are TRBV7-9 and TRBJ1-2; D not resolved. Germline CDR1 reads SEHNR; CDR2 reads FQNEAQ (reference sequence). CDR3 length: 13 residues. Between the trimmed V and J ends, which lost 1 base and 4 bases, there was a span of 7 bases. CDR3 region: CASSLGGLYGYTF. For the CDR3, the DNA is TGTGCCAGCAGCTTAGGCGGACTCTATGGCTACACCTTC.

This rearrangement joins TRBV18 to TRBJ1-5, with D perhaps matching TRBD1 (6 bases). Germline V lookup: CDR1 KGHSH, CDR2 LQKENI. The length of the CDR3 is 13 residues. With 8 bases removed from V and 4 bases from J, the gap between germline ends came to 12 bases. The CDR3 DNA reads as TGTGCCAGCGCCGGGGGCGCGAATCAGCCCCAGCATTTT. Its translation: CASAGGANQPQHF.

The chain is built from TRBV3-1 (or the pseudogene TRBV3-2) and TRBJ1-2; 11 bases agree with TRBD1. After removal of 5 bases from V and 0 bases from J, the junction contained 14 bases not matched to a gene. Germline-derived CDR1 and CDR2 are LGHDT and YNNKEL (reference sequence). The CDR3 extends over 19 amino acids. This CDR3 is CASSDPRGTGGRTNYGYTF. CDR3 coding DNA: TGTGCCAGCAGCGATCCCCGAGGGACAGGGGGAAGAACTAACTATGGCTACACCTTC.

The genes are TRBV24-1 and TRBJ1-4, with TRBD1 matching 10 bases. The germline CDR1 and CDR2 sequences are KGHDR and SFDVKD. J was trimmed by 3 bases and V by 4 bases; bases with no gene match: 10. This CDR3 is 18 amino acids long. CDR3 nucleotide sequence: TGTGCCACCAGTGAGCCGGACAGGGGGTTCTTGGCTAATGAAAAACTGTTTTTT. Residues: CATSEPDRGFLANEKLFF.

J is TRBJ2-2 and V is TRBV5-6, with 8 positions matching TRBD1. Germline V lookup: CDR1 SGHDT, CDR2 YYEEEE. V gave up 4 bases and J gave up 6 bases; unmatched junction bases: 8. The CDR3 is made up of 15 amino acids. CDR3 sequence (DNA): TGTGCCAGCAGCCTACTGGACAGGGAAGCCGGGGAGCTGTTTTTT. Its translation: CASSLLDREAGELFF. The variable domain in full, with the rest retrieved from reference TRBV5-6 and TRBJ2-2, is DAGVTQSPTHLIKTRGQQVTLRCSPKSGHDTVSWYQQALGQGPQFIFQYYEEEERQRGNFPDRFSGHQFPNYSSELNVNALLLGDSALYLCASSLLDREAGELFFGEGSRLTVL.

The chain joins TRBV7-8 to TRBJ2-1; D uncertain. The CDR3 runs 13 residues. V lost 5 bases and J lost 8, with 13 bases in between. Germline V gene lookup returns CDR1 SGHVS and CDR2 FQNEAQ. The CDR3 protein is CASSPAPTDEQFF. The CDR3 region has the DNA TGTGCCAGCAGCCCCGCTCCTACGGATGAGCAGTTCTTC.

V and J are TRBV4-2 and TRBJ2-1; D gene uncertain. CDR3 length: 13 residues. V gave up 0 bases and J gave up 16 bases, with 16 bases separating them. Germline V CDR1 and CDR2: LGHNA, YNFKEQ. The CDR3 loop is CASSQDPTGVTFF. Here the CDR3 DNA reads TGTGCCAGCAGCCAAGATCCGACGGGTGTTACTTTCTTC.

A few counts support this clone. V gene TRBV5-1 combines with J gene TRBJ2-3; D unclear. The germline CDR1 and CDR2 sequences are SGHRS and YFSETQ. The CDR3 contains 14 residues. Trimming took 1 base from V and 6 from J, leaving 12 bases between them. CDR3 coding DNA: TGCGCCAGCAGCTTGTCGTGGGGATACGATACGCAGTATTTT. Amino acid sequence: CASSLSWGYDTQYF.

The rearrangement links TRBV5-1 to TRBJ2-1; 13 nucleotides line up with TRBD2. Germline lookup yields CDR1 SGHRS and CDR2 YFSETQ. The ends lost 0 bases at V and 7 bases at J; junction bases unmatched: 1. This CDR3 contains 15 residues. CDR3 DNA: TGCGCCAGCAGCTTGGAGACTAGCGGGGGGAATGAGCAGTTCTTC. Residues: CASSLETSGGNEQFF.

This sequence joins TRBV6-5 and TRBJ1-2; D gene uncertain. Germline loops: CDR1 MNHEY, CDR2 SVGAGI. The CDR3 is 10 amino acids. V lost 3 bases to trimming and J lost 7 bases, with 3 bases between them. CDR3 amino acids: CASSYIGYTF. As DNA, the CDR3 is TGTGCCAGCAGTTATATTGGCTACACCTTC.

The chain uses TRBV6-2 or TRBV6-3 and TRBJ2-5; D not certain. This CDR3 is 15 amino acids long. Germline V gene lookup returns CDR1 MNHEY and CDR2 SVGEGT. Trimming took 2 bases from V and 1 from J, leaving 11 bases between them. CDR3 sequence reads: CASSYIRRFQETQYF. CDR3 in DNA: TGTGCCAGCAGTTACATAAGGCGGTTCCAAGAGACCCAGTACTTC.

The CDR3 reads CASGLDGQGTNYGYTF. The DNA for the CDR3 is TGTGCTAGTGGTTTGGACGGACAGGGGACTAACTATGGCTACACCTTC. The chain joins TRBV12-5 to TRBJ1-2; 9 bases line up with TRBD1. Germline CDR1 and CDR2: LGHNT and FRNRAP. The CDR3 runs to 16 residues. The junction had 3 bases not matched to a gene; V was cut back by 1 base and J by 0 bases.

CDR3 loop: CAFVGTEGQRYGYTF. In nucleotides, the CDR3 is TGTGCCTTCGTCGGGACAGAAGGCCAAAGGTATGGCTACACCTTC. The chain recombines TRBV30 with TRBJ1-2, with 7 bases identical to TRBD1. The V segment lost 7 bases and the J segment 5 bases; nucleotides outside the gene matches: 16. Germline V gives CDR1 GTSNPN, CDR2 SVGIG (reference sequence). CDR3 length equals 15 residues.

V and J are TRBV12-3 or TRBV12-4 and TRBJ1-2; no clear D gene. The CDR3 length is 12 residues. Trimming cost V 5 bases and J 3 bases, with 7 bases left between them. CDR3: CASSPMDYGYTF. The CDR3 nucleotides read TGTGCCAGCAGTCCCATGGACTATGGCTACACCTTC.

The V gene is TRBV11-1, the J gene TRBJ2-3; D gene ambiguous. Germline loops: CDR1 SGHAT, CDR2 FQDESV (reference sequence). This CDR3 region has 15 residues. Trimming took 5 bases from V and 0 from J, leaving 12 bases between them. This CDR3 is CASSRYEESTDTQYF. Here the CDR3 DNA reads TGTGCCAGCAGCCGTTATGAGGAGAGCACAGATACGCAGTATTTT.

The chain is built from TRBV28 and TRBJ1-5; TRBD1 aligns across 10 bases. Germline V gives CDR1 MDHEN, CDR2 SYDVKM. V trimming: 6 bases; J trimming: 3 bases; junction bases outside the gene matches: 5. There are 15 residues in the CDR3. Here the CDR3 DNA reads TGTGCCAGCAGCGACAGGGGGCGAATCAATCAGCCCCAGCATTTT. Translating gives CASSDRGRINQPQHF.